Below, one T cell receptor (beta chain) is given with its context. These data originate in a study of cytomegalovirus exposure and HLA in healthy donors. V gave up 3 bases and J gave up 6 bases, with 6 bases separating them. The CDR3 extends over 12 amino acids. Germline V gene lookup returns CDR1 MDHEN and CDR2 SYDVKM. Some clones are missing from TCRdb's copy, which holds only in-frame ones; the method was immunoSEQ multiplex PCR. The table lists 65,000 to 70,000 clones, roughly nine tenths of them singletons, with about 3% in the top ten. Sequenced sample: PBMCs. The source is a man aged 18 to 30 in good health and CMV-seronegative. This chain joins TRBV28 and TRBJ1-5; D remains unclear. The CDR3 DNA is TGTGCCAGCAGTTTGTCGGTTCAGCCCCAGCATTTT. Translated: CASSLSVQPQHF.